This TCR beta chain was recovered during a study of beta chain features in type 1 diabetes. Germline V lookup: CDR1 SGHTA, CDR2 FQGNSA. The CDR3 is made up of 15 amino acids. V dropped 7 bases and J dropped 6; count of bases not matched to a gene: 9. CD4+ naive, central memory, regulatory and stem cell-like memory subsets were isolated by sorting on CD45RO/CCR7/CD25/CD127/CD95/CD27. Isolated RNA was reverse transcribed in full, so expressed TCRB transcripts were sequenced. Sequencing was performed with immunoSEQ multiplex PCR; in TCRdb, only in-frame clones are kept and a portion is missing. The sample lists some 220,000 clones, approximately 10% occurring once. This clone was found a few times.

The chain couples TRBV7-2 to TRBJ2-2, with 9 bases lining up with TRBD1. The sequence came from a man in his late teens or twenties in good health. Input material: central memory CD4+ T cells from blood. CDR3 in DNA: TGTGCCAGCACCCTACAGGGGGCGCAGGCCGGGGAGCTGTTTTTT. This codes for CASTLQGAQAGELFF.